Below, one T cell receptor (beta chain) is given with its context. This record comes from a study of shared clonotypes between healthy human individuals. Using immunoSEQ multiplex PCR, the repertoire was profiled, and TCRdb retains in-frame clones only, with some absent. The sample has about 1 million clones; about 75% are singletons. Germline lookup yields CDR1 SGHRS and CDR2 YFSETQ. The CDR3 length is 15 residues. Trimming shortened V by 3 bases and J by 0 bases, and 12 bases separated the two germline ends. The J gene is TRBJ1-1, the V gene TRBV5-1; tentatively, D is TRBD1 (5 bases). The sequence derives from a young man in good health. The sequencing input was memory CD4+ T cells sorted from blood. The subset denotes: CD45RA-negative fraction. The DNA for the CDR3 is TGCGCCAGCAGCTACAGGACCGGTATGAACACTGAAGCTTTCTTT. Residues: CASSYRTGMNTEAFF.